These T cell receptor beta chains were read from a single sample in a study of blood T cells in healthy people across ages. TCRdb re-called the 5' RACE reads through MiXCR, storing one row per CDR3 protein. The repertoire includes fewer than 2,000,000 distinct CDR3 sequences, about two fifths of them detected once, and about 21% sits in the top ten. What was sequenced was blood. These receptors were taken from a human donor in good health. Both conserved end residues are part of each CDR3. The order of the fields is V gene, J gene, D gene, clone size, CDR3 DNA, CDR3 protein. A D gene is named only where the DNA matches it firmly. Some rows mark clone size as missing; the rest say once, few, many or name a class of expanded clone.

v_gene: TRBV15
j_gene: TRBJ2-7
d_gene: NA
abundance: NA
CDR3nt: TGTGCCACCAGCAGAGACCCCACATCCTACGAGCAGTACTTC
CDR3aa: CATSRDPTSYEQYF

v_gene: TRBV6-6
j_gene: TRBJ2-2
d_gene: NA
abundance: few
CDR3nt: TGTGCCAGCAGTTACGAGGGACCCGGCACCGGGGAGCTGTTTTTT
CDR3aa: CASSYEGPGTGELFF

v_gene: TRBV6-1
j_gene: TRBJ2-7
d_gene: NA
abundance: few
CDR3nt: TGTGCCAGCAGTGCTCACGAGCAGTACTTC
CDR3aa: CASSAHEQYF

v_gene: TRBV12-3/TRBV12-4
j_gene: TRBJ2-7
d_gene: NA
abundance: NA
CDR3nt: TGTGCCAGCAGTCTCGGACGGGGGCGAAACTACGAGCAGTACTTC
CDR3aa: CASSLGRGRNYEQYF

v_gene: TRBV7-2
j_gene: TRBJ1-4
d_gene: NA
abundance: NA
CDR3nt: TGTGCCAGCAGCACCCAGACGGGGAGGAGTGAAAAACTGTTTTTT
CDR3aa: CASSTQTGRSEKLFF

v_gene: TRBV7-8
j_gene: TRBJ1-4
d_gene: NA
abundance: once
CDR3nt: TGTGCCAGCAGCCCCCGACCTACAGTAAAACTGTTTTTT
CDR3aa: CASSPRPTVKLFF

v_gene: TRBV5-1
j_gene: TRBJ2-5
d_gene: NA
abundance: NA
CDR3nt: TGCGCCAGCAGCGTCCTACGTAGAGGAGAGACCCAGTACTTC
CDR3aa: CASSVLRRGETQYF

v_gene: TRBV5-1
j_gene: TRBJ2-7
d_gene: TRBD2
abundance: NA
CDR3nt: TGCGCCAGCAGCTTGGTAAGCGGGGACCGACCCGAGCAGTACTTC
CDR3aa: CASSLVSGDRPEQYF

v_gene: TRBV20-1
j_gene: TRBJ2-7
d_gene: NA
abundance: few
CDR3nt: TGCAGTGCTGACCGGGACACGGACTACGAGCAGTACTTC
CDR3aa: CSADRDTDYEQYF

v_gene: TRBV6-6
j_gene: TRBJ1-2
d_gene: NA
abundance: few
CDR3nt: TGTGCCAGCAGTGATCCGGGGGCCTATGGCTACACCTTC
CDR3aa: CASSDPGAYGYTF

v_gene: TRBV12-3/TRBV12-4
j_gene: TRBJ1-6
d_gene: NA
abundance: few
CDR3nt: TGTGCCAGCAGACGGGACTTGGGTAATTCACCCCTCCACTTT
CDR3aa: CASRRDLGNSPLHF

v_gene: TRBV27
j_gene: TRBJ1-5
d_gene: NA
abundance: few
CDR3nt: TGTGCCAGCAGCCGAGGGCAAGGGGCCCTTAATCAGCCCCAGCATTTT
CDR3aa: CASSRGQGALNQPQHF

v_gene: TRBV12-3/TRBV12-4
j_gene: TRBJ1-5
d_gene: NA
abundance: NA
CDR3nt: TGTGCCAGCAGCCCCACAGGGTACCATCAGCCCCAGCATTTT
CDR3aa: CASSPTGYHQPQHF

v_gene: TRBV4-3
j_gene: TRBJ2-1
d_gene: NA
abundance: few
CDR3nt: TGCGCCAGCAGCCAAGATCCTTGGATGGAGCAGTTCTTC
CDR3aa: CASSQDPWMEQFF

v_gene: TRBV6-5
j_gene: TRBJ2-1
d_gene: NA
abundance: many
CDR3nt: TGTGCCAGCAGTTACTCGAGCAGGGGGGTTTACAATGAGCAGTTCTTC
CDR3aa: CASSYSSRGVYNEQFF

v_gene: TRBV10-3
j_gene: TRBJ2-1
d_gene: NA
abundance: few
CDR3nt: TGTGCCATCCTCTCGGATCGGGGAGAGGATGAGCAGTTCTTC
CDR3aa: CAILSDRGEDEQFF

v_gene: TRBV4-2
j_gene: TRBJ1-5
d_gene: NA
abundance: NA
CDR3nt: TGTGCCAGCAGCCAAGATATTCCATATAGCAATCAGCCCCAGCATTTT
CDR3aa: CASSQDIPYSNQPQHF

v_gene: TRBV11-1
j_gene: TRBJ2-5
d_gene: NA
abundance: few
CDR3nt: TGTGCCAGCAGCTTAGCAGGGGCATCGCAAGAGACCCAGTACTTC
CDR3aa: CASSLAGASQETQYF

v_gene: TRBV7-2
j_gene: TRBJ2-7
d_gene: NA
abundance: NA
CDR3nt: TGTGCCAGCAGCTTAGCGGGCGCGGGACAAATATCCTACGAGCAGTACTTC
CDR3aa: CASSLAGAGQISYEQYF

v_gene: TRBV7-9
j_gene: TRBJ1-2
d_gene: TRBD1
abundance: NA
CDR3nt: TGTGCCAGCGGCCTTTGGGACAGGGGAACTTATGGCTACACCTTC
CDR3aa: CASGLWDRGTYGYTF

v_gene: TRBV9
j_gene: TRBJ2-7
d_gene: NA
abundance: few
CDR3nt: TGTGCCACCAAAACCCGCGACTACGAGCAGTACTTC
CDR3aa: CATKTRDYEQYF

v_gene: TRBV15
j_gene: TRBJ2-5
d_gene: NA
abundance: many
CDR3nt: TGTGCCACCAGCAGAGATTTGGGGGACCAAGAGACCCAGTACTTC
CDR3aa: CATSRDLGDQETQYF

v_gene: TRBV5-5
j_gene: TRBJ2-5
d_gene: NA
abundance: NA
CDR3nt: TGTGCCAGCAGCTTTGCCTGGGGGCTACAAGAGACCCAGTACTTC
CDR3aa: CASSFAWGLQETQYF

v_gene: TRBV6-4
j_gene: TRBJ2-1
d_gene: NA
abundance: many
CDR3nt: TGTGCCAGCGGGGACTTTGGTGAGCAGTTCTTC
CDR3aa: CASGDFGEQFF